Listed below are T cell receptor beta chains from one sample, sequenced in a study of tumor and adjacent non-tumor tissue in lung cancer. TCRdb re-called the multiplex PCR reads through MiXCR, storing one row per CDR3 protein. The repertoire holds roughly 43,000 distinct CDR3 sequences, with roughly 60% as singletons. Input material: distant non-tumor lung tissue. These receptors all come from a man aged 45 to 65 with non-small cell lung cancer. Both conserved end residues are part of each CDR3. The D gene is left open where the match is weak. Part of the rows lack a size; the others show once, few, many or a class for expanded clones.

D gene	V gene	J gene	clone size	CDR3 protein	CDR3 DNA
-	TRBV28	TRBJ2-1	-	CASSLIGSGDEQFF	TGTGCCAGCAGTTTGATAGGATCGGGGGATGAGCAGTTCTTC
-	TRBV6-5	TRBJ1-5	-	CAGSPVRVQGPHHF	TGTGCCGGCAGTCCCGTTCGGGTTCAAGGGCCCCATCATTTT
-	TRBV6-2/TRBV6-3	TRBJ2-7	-	CASNSPGVGYEQYF	TGTGCCAGCAATTCTCCTGGGGTGGGGTACGAGCAGTACTTC
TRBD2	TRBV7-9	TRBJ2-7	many	CASSSLAGVYEQYF	TGTGCCAGCAGCTCCCTAGCGGGAGTATACGAGCAGTACTTC
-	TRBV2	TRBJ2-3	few	CASILLGDTQYF	TGTGCCAGCATCCTCCTAGGGGATACGCAGTATTTT
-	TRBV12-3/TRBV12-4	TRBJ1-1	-	CGSRTPGFIGEAFF	TGTGGCAGCAGAACCCCGGGGTTTATTGGTGAAGCTTTCTTT
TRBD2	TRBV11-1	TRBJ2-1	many	CDSSFDLPGLAGNEQFF	TGTGACAGCAGCTTCGACCTCCCGGGACTAGCGGGAAATGAGCAGTTCTTC
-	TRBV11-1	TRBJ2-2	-	CASSFLTRPGELFF	TGTGCCAGCAGTTTTCTTACTCGGCCCGGGGAGCTGTTTTTT
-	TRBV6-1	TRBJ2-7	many	CASTWGMVYEQYF	TGTGCCAGCACCTGGGGGATGGTGTACGAGCAGTACTTC
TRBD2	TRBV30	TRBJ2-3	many	CAWSATGTSGGRYTQYF	TGTGCCTGGAGTGCCACGGGGACTAGCGGGGGGCGATATACGCAGTATTTT
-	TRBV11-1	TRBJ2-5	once	CAGSLTNETQYF	TGTGCCGGCAGCTTAACAAATGAGACGCAGTACTTC
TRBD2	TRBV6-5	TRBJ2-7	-	CAISGTSGYEQYF	TGTGCCATTAGCGGGACTAGCGGTTACGAGCAGTACTTC
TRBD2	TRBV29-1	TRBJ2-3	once	CSVVRELTSIDTQYF	TGCAGCGTTGTCAGAGAACTGACTAGCATAGATACGCAGTATTTT
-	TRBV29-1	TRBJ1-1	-	CSVTRGGTNTETFF	TGCAGCGTGACCAGGGGAGGGACCAACACTGAAACTTTCTTC
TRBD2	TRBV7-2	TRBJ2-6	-	CTSSSGVAGPSRANVLTF	TGTACCAGCAGCTCAGGGGTAGCGGGACCCTCTAGGGCCAACGTCCTGACTTTC
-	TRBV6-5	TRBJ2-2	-	CASNYTTLGELFF	TGTGCCAGCAATTATACGACGTTGGGGGAGCTGTTTTTT
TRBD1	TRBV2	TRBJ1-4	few	CASRSGTGRGNEKLFF	TGTGCCAGCAGATCCGGGACAGGGAGGGGAAATGAAAAACTGTTTTTT
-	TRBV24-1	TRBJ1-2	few	CATSGRAGQGGYGYTF	TGTGCCACCAGTGGAAGGGCAGGCCAAGGGGGCTATGGCTACACCTTC